The text below deals with one T cell receptor (beta chain). The sample is drawn from a study of T cells after yellow fever vaccination. Each CDR3 protein is one row after TCRdb ran MiXCR on the 5' RACE reads. Of about 300,000 distinct CDR3 sequences listed, approximately 10% were seen once; the top ten hold 3% to 3.5%. V was trimmed by 3 bases and J by 0 bases, leaving 9 bases between them. This CDR3 contains 13 residues. The germline V gene encodes CDR1 DFQATT and CDR2 SNEGSKA (reference sequence). The TCR comes from a man aged 18 to 30 who received the YFV17D yellow fever vaccine. The source material was CD4+ T cells sorted from PBMCs, sampled 5 days after the yellow fever booster vaccination. The chain combines TRBV20-1 with TRBJ2-7; no firm D call. CDR3 nucleotide sequence: TGCAGTGCTAGGGGAACGGGCTCCTACGAGCAGTACGTC. The encoded protein is CSARGTGSYEQYV.